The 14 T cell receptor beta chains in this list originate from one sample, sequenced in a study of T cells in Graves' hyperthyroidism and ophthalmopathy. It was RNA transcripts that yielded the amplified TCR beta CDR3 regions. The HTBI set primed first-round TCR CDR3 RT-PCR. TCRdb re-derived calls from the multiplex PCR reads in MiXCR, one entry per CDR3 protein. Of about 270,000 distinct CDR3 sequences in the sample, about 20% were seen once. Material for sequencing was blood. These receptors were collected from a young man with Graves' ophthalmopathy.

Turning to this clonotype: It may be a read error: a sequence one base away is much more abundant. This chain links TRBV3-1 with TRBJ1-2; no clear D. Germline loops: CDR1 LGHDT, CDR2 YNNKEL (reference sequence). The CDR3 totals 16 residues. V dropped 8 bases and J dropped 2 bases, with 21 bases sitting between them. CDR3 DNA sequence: TGTGCCAGCGGCCCGCAAATAACTACCCCCAACTATGGCTACACCTTC. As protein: CASGPQITTPNYGYTF.

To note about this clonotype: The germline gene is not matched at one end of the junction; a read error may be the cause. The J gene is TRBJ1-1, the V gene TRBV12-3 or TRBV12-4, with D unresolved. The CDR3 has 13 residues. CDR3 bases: TGTGTCAGCAGTTTTGGGTTGAACACTGAAGCTTTCTTT. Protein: CVSSFGLNTEAFF.

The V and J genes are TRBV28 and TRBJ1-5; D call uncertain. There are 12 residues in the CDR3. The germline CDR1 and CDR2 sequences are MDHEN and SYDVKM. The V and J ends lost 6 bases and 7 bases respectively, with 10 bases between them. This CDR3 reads CASRNGAQPQHF. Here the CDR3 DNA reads TGTGCCAGCAGGAATGGTGCCCAGCCCCAGCATTTT.

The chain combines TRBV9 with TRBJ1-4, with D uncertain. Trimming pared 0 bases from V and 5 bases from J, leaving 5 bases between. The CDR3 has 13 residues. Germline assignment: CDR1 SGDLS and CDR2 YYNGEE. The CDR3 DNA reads TGTGCCAGCAGCGTAGGCGTCAATGAAAAACTGTTTTTT. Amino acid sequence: CASSVGVNEKLFF.

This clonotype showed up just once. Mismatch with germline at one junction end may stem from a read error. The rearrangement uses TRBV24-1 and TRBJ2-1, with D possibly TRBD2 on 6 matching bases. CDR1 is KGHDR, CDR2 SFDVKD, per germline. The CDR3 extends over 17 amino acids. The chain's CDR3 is CATSQLAALNSYNGQFF. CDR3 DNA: TGTGCCACCAGTCAGTTAGCGGCCCTAAACTCCTACAATGGGCAGTTCTTC.

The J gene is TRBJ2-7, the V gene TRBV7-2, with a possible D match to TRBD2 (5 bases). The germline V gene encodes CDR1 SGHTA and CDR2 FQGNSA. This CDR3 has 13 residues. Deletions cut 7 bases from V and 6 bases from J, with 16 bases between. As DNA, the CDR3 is TGTGCCAGCAACATGAACCTAGCCGGCGAGCAGTACTTC. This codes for CASNMNLAGEQYF.

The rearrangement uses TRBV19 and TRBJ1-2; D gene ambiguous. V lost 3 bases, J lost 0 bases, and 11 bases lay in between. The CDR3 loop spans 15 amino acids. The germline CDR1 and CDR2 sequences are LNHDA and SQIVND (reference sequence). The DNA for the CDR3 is TGTGCCAGTAGTATTGCCGCCCGCACTAACTATGGCTACACCTTC. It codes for CASSIAARTNYGYTF.

In nucleotides, the CDR3 is TGTGCCAGCTCACCGAACGACGGACTCAGTATTGATGGCTACACCTTC. This codes for CASSPNDGLSIDGYTF. This chain joins TRBV18 and TRBJ1-2; D unclear. Between the trimmed V and J ends, which lost 3 bases and 6 bases, there was a span of 20 bases. The CDR3 is 16 residues long. Per germline, CDR1 KGHSH and CDR2 LQKENI.

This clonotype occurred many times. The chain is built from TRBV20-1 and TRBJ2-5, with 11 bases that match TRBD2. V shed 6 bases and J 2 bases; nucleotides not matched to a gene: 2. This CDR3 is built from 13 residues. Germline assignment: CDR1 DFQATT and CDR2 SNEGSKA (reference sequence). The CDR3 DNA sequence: TGCAGTGCGAGGACTAGCGGGCAAGAGACCCAGTACTTC. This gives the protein CSARTSGQETQYF.

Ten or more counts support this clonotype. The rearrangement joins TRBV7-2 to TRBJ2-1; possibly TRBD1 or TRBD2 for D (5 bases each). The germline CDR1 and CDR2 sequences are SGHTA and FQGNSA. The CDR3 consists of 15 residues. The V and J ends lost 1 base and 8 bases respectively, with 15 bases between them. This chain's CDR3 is CASSLVGRSMDEQFF. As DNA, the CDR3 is TGTGCCAGCAGCTTAGTGGGACGCTCGATGGATGAGCAGTTCTTC.

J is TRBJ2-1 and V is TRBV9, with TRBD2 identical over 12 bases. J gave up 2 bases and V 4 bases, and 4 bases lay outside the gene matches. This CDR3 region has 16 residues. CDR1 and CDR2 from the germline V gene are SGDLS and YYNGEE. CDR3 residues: CASSLRLAGAYNEQFF. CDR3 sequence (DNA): TGTGCCAGCAGCTTGCGACTAGCGGGGGCCTACAATGAGCAGTTCTTC.

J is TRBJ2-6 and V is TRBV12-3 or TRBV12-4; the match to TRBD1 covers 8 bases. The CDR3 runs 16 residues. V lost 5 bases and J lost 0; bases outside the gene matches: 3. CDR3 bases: TGTGCCAGCAGTCGACAGGGGCTCTCTGGGGCCAACGTCCTGACTTTC. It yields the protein CASSRQGLSGANVLTF.

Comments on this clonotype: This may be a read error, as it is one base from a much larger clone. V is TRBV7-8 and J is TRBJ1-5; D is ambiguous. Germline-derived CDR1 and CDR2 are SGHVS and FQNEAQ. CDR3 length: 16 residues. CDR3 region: CANSLGRSGWDQPQHF. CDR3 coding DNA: TGTGCCAACAGCTTAGGTCGGTCGGGGTGGGATCAGCCCCAGCATTTT.

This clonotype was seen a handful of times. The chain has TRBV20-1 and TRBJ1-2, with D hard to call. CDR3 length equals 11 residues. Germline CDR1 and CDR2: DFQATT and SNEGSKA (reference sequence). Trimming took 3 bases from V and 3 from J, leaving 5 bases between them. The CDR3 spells CSASVDYGYTF. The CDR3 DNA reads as TGCAGTGCTAGTGTTGACTATGGCTACACCTTC.